The sequence of this T cell receptor beta chain was determined in a study of blood T cell repertoires in COVID-19. Study-wide background: Donors in the United States, Italy and Spain gave samples during acute or convalescent COVID-19. T cells, B-cell-depleted T cells, or PBMCs supplied cDNA or gDNA.

Study processing details: Using reference gene primer amplification, nucleated cell counts were estimated. Libraries were prepared by immunoSEQ multiplex PCR; TCRdb keeps only in-frame clonotypes and omits some of them. V, J and clone size are taken as reported in that table, and D and trimming were inferred from the DNA itself. The sample includes about 670,000 clones, approximately 90% of them seen just once. The germline CDR1 and CDR2 sequences are MGHRA and YSYEKL. CDR3 size: 13 residues. V lost 3 bases and J lost 4, with 6 bases in between. The J gene is TRBJ1-4, the V gene TRBV4-1; no clear D. This receptor was taken from a young woman with acute or convalescent COVID-19. Material for sequencing was peripheral blood. DNA of the CDR3: TGCGCCAGCAGCCAGGCAAGTAATGAAAAACTGTTTTTT. This encodes CASSQASNEKLFF.